This T cell receptor (beta chain) was found in a study of blood T cell repertoires in COVID-19. Study details: PBMCs, B-cell-depleted T cells, or T cells were the source of the cDNA or gDNA that made up the material.

The J segment lost 4 bases and the V segment lost 6 bases, leaving 14 bases of the junction unmatched. CDR1 and CDR2 from the germline V gene are MDHEN and SYDVKM. The CDR3 covers 16 residues. In the original workflow: Amplifying reference gene primers gave estimates of nucleated cell counts. Sequencing used immunoSEQ multiplex PCR; TCRdb keeps in-frame clones, though not all of them. Clonal size and the V and J genes are those of that table, whereas D and trimming came from the DNA. The repertoire holds around 100,000 clones, roughly 89% seen once, with roughly 18% in the top ten. The TCR sequence derives from an elderly woman in a cohort sampled during active COVID-19. The genes are TRBV28 and TRBJ1-1; 7 positions match TRBD1. The specimen was peripheral blood. Here the CDR3 reads CASRADRVWVGTEAFF. CDR3 bases: TGTGCCAGCAGGGCTGACAGGGTATGGGTCGGCACTGAAGCTTTCTTT.